The 12 T cell receptor beta chains in this list originate from one sample, sequenced in a study of T cell responses to AZD1222 COVID-19 vaccine. Profiled with immunoSEQ multiplex PCR; TCRdb holds only in-frame clones, not every one. The sample carries about 79,000 clones, around 84% recorded once. Specimen: peripheral blood, collected on day 0 of AZD1222 vaccination. The origin of the receptors is an adult in good health.

The chain joins TRBV28 to TRBJ1-2, with 8 positions matching TRBD1. The CDR3 loop spans 15 amino acids. The V segment lost 2 bases and the J segment 3 bases; nucleotides outside the gene matches: 5. Germline values: CDR1 MDHEN, CDR2 SYDVKM. CDR3 DNA sequence: TGTGCCAGCAGTTTAAGTGCAGGGGGCGACTATGGCTACACCTTC. Translated: CASSLSAGGDYGYTF.

In this sample, this clone turned up many times. The chain uses TRBV19 and TRBJ1-1; D call uncertain. This CDR3 is 11 amino acids long. Trimming stripped 4 bases from V and 8 bases from J, with 8 bases between. CDR1 is LNHDA, CDR2 SQIVND, per germline (reference sequence). The CDR3 bases are TGTGCCAGTAGTACTCTTGCGGAAGCTTTCTTT. Its protein product is CASSTLAEAFF.

The chain joins TRBV10-3 to TRBJ2-7; no firm D call. Between the trimmed V and J ends, which lost 2 bases and 4 bases, there was a span of 6 bases. In germline, CDR1 is ENHRY, CDR2 SYGVKD. This CDR3 contains 12 residues. The CDR3 DNA reads as TGTGCCATCAGTGAGAAAGGTTACGAGCAGTACTTC. Its translation is CAISEKGYEQYF.

This sequence joins TRBV5-1 and TRBJ2-1; D not resolved. Germline V CDR1 and CDR2: SGHRS, YFSETQ. The CDR3 loop spans 15 amino acids. The germline V and J ends were trimmed by 2 bases and 0 bases, with 9 bases remaining between them. This chain's CDR3 is CASSLDPGSYNEQFF. The CDR3 coding sequence is TGCGCCAGCAGCTTAGACCCCGGCTCCTACAATGAGCAGTTCTTC.

About this clone: One end of the junction fails to match germline, which may point to a read error. The gene calls are TRBV24-1 and TRBJ2-1, with TRBD2 matching 7 bases. Germline CDR1 and CDR2: KGHDR and SFDVKD. This CDR3 has 17 amino acids. CDR3 nucleotide sequence: TGTGCCACCAGTGATCGAATAAGCGGGGCCTCCGACAATGAGCAGTTCTTC. Translated: CATSDRISGASDNEQFF.

This chain uses TRBV23-1 with TRBJ2-7; 7 nucleotides line up with TRBD2. Being an ORF, TRBV23-1 has a function that is uncertain. The CDR3 length is 15 residues. The junction had 12 bases not matched to a gene; V was cut back by 4 bases and J by 6 bases. The CDR3 region has the DNA TGCGCCAGCAGTCCCTTCAGGGCCGGGAGGCCCGAGCAGTACTTC. It yields the protein CASSPFRAGRPEQYF.

The chain links TRBV3-1 (or the pseudogene TRBV3-2) to TRBJ1-1; 8 bases map to TRBD1. The CDR3 has 15 residues. J gave up 7 bases and V 3 bases, and 10 bases lay outside the gene matches. Germline V CDR1 and CDR2: LGHDT, YNNKEL (reference sequence). CDR3: CASSQDLRQGSEAFF. CDR3 bases: TGTGCCAGCAGCCAGGATCTGAGACAGGGGAGTGAAGCTTTCTTT.

This clone was observed a single time. The chain uses TRBV4-1 and TRBJ2-2; weak D call: TRBD1 (6 bases). Germline-derived CDR1 and CDR2 are MGHRA and YSYEKL. Trimming cost V 3 bases and J 4 bases, with 12 bases left between them. This CDR3 is 15 amino acids long. Written as DNA, the CDR3 is TGCGCCAGCAGCCAGGGTCCCAGGGGCACCGGGGAGCTGTTTTTT. This encodes CASSQGPRGTGELFF.

The chain joins TRBV12-3 or TRBV12-4 to TRBJ1-2; 9 nucleotides align to TRBD1. CDR3 length: 12 amino acids. The V gene end was trimmed by 5 bases and the J gene end by 14 bases; junction bases not matched to a gene: 9. In nucleotides, the CDR3 is TGTGCCAGCAGTACGAACAGGGGGCGGAGGACCTTC. It translates to CASSTNRGRRTF.

The chain is built from TRBV10-3 and TRBJ2-7; TRBD1 agrees at 8 bases. There are 15 residues in the CDR3. The J segment lost 3 bases and the V segment lost 2 bases, leaving 6 bases of the junction unmatched. Looked up from germline, CDR1 is ENHRY and CDR2 is SYGVKD. The CDR3: CAISEGPGQVYEQYF. CDR3 DNA sequence: TGTGCCATCAGTGAGGGTCCGGGACAGGTCTACGAGCAGTACTTC.

The chain has TRBV27 and TRBJ1-5; TRBD1 matches 7 bases. CDR3 length: 15 amino acids. V lost 6 bases, J lost 4 bases, and 9 bases stayed unmatched. Germline values: CDR1 MNHEY, CDR2 SMNVEV (reference sequence). The CDR3 coding sequence is TGTGCCAGCAGCCCGCCGGGGACAGCAAATCAGCCCCAGCATTTT. Translated: CASSPPGTANQPQHF.

V gene TRBV7-8 combines with J gene TRBJ2-4; TRBD1 agrees at 8 bases. CDR1 SGHVS and CDR2 FQNEAQ come from the germline V gene. The CDR3 covers 14 residues. V shed 5 bases and J 7 bases; nucleotides not matched to a gene: 7. DNA of the CDR3: TGTGCCAGCAGCATTGACAGGGGTAGGAACATTCAGTACTTC. Its protein product is CASSIDRGRNIQYF.